The sequence of this T cell receptor (beta chain) was determined in a study of blood T cell repertoires in COVID-19. Whole-study context: The study drew acute and convalescent COVID-19 samples from the United States, Italy and Spain. PBMCs, B-cell-depleted T cells, or T cells provided the cDNA or gDNA that made up the material.

Trimming took off 2 bases at V and 2 bases at J, with 14 bases between the two ends. Germline CDR1 KGHSH, CDR2 LQKENI. The CDR3 totals 16 residues. Authors' methods: Amplification from reference gene primers served as the basis for estimated nucleated cell counts. Profiled with immunoSEQ multiplex PCR; TCRdb holds only in-frame clones, not every one. The V and J calls and the clone size are those of that table, but D and trimming were determined from the DNA. The sample carries 25,000 to 35,000 clones, 80% to 90% recorded once. Specimen: peripheral blood. The chain recombines TRBV18 with TRBJ2-3, with D perhaps matching TRBD2 (7 bases). The sequence was collected from an elderly man with acute or convalescent COVID-19. The CDR3 loop reads CASSPGGGRFTDTQYF. CDR3 DNA sequence: TGTGCCAGCTCACCAGGGGGGGGCCGGTTCACAGATACGCAGTATTTT.